Below are 4 T cell receptor beta chains sequenced from a single sample in a study of T cell clonality in common variable immunodeficiency (dated by TCRdb to the mid-2010s). Library generation was performed with the immunoSEQ multiplex PCR assay. TCRdb stores this immuneACCESS table with in-frame sequences only. Part of the clones is absent; in the studies checked, under half of the shortfall reflects unresolved V genes, and no reason is known for the rest. In this sample the table shows approximately 37,000 clones, and no singletons are among them. The top ten clones comprise roughly 8.9% of the sample. Sequencing used peripheral blood mononuclear cells. The receptors were gathered from a person aged 18 to 75 in good health.

This clone has at least ten counts. Coverage ceases 3 residues before the CDR3 finishes, and the germline J gene fills in the end. This chain connects TRBV7-9 to TRBJ2-7; D not resolved. The V and J ends lost 1 base and 6 bases respectively, with 13 bases between them. From germline, CDR1 is SEHNR and CDR2 FQNEAQ (reference sequence). This CDR3 has 14 residues. The CDR3 loop is CASSLVNTDGEQYF. The DNA read from the CDR3 is TGTGCCAGCAGCTTAGTAAATACAGATGGCGAG.

This clone was counted many times. The sequence runs out 3 residues before the end of the CDR3; the remainder is reconstructed from the germline J gene. The chain joins TRBV2 to TRBJ1-4; 7 positions match TRBD1. Germline V CDR1 and CDR2: SNHLY, FYNNEI. The CDR3 is made up of 13 amino acids. The V gene end was trimmed by 6 bases and the J gene end by 8 bases; junction bases not matched to a gene: 6. CDR3 sequence reads: CASRQGISEKLFF. Incomplete CDR3 DNA: TGTGCCAGCAGACAGGGGATAAGCGAAAAA.

In regard to this clone: The CDR3 extends 3 residues past the end of the read, so its final part is completed from the germline J gene. This rearrangement joins TRBV18 to TRBJ1-2; a weak D match, TRBD1 (5 bases). Germline CDR1 and CDR2: KGHSH and LQKENI. The CDR3 is made up of 11 amino acids. The CDR3 spells CASSQGYDYTF. CDR3 bases read: TGTGCCAGCTCACAGGGGTACGAC.

This clone was counted at least ten times. Read coverage stops 3 residues before the CDR3 terminus; the germline J gene supplies the remainder. The chain couples TRBV2 to TRBJ1-4, with D perhaps matching TRBD1 (5 bases). The V end was cut by 4 bases, the J end by 0 bases, with 15 bases between. The germline V gene encodes CDR1 SNHLY and CDR2 FYNNEI. This CDR3 has 17 residues. The CDR3 DNA, read in part, is TGTGCCAGCAGTGGGCTGGACACCTCCTCAACTAATGAAAAA. It specifies CASSGLDTSSTNEK. The whole CDR3 sequence is CASSGLDTSSTNEKLFF.